This entry lists 21 T cell receptor beta chains sequenced from one sample in a study of OX40 agonist ivuxolimab in advanced cancers. The assay was immunoSEQ multiplex PCR, and TCRdb's table has in-frame clones only and misses some. Found here are 65,000 to 95,000 clones, around nine tenths of them singletons; the top ten hold 0.4% to 0.6%. This material consisted of CD4+ or CD8+ T cells sorted from blood, taken in a trial of the OX40 agonist ivuxolimab. All receptors derive from an adult with an advanced solid tumor such as melanoma, head and neck, liver or kidney cancer.

This sequence joins TRBV9 and TRBJ2-1; TRBD1 agrees at 7 bases. J gave up 5 bases and V 0 bases, and 2 bases lay outside the gene matches. CDR1 SGDLS and CDR2 YYNGEE come from the germline V gene. This CDR3 is built from 14 residues. The CDR3 reads CASSVGGGHNEQFF. In nucleotides, the CDR3 is TGTGCCAGCAGCGTAGGAGGGGGCCACAATGAGCAGTTCTTC.

CDR3 bases: TGCGCCAGCAGCTTAACCGGGGGAGATACGCAGTATTTT. This sequence encodes CASSLTGGDTQYF. The rearrangement uses TRBV5-1 and TRBJ2-3; D is perhaps TRBD2 (6 bases). With 2 bases removed from V and 5 bases from J, the gap between germline ends came to 9 bases. In germline, CDR1 is SGHRS, CDR2 YFSETQ. The CDR3 has 13 residues.

The chain joins TRBV29-1 to TRBJ2-2; 11 nucleotides match TRBD1. CDR3 size: 15 residues. Germline values: CDR1 SQVTM, CDR2 ANQGSEA. J lost 3 bases, V lost 2 bases, and 2 bases had no gene match. In nucleotides, the CDR3 is TGCAGCGTTGAATCGGACAGGGGGCACACCGGGGAGCTGTTTTTT. The encoded protein is CSVESDRGHTGELFF.

This clone was detected only a few times. This CDR3 is missing its conserved last phenylalanine or tryptophan, likely due to a read error. The chain has TRBV6-5 and TRBJ1-6; maybe TRBD1 (5 bases). V dropped 6 bases and J dropped 8 bases, with 14 bases sitting between them. CDR3 length: 14 amino acids. CDR1 is MNHEY and CDR2 is SVGAGI in the germline V gene. Here the CDR3 reads CASSLRGFDSPLHL. The CDR3 nucleotides read TGTGCCAGCAGCTTAAGGGGTTTCGATTCACCCCTCCACCTT.

The chain uses TRBV5-1 and TRBJ1-4; D uncertain. The CDR3 runs 15 residues. Trimming shortened V by 2 bases and J by 3 bases, and 11 bases separated the two germline ends. The germline V gene has CDR1 SGHRS and CDR2 YFSETQ. For the CDR3, the DNA is TGCGCCAGCAGCTTAAATCCGGAAGCTAATGAAAAACTGTTTTTT. This encodes CASSLNPEANEKLFF.

This clone has just a few counts. The chain recombines TRBV28 with TRBJ2-2; a possible D gene is TRBD1 (6 bases). The V gene's germline CDR1 is MDHEN and CDR2 SYDVKM. The V end was cut by 6 bases, the J end by 4 bases, with 12 bases between. The CDR3 contains 14 residues. DNA of the CDR3: TGTGCCAGCAGCCCCGGGACAAGCACCGGGGAGCTGTTTTTT. This gives the protein CASSPGTSTGELFF.

The CDR3, as DNA: TGTGCCAGCAGCCAAGTGGTCAGGGGCCTGGATGGCTACACCTTC. Protein sequence: CASSQVVRGLDGYTF. This chain connects TRBV14 to TRBJ1-2; D may be TRBD1 (6 bases). V gave up 1 base and J gave up 6 bases, with 15 bases separating them. Germline lookup yields CDR1 SGHDN and CDR2 FVKESK. The CDR3 spans 15 residues.

V is TRBV9 and J is TRBJ2-2; 8 positions agree with TRBD2. Germline CDR1 reads SGDLS; CDR2 reads YYNGEE. After removal of 4 bases from V and 5 bases from J, the junction contained 7 bases not matched to a gene. This CDR3 is built from 15 residues. This CDR3 is CASSPRGGRTGELFF. The CDR3 DNA is TGTGCCAGCAGCCCCCGGGGGGGCCGTACCGGGGAGCTGTTTTTT.

Concerning this clone: Here the CDR3 omits its conserved ending phenylalanine or tryptophan, so a read error is the likely source. The rearrangement joins TRBV6-1 to TRBJ1-6; D is ambiguous. The CDR3 spans 13 residues. CDR1 is MNHNS, CDR2 SASEGT, per germline. V was trimmed by 1 base and J by 14 bases, leaving 12 bases between them. As DNA, the CDR3 is TGTGCCAGCAGTGAAGTATTTTTCGTTGCCCTCCACCTT. This codes for CASSEVFFVALHL.

V and J are TRBV2 and TRBJ2-3; tentatively, D is TRBD1 (5 bases). Trimming took 7 bases from V and 2 from J, leaving 16 bases between them. The germline CDR1 and CDR2 sequences are SNHLY and FYNNEI. This CDR3 is 15 amino acids long. In nucleotides, the CDR3 is TGTGCCAGCATTTTTTTAATGGGGCCCACAGATACGCAGTATTTT. Its translation: CASIFLMGPTDTQYF.

CDR3 DNA: TGTGCCAGCTGCCAGTTCGGGGATTCACCCCTCCACTTT. It is translated as CASCQFGDSPLHF. This chain joins TRBV6-1 and TRBJ1-6; D is ambiguous. Trimming pared 8 bases from V and 8 bases from J, leaving 13 bases between. The CDR3 length is 13 residues. Germline V gives CDR1 MNHNS, CDR2 SASEGT.

CDR3 nucleotides: TGTGCCAGCAGCTTTGAGAAAACTGGGGCCAACGTCCTGACTTTC. Its translation: CASSFEKTGANVLTF. The chain has TRBV5-8 and TRBJ2-6; D is unclear. Per the germline V gene, CDR1 is SGHTS and CDR2 is YDEGEE. The germline V and J ends were trimmed by 2 bases and 2 bases, with 8 bases remaining between them. This CDR3 region has 15 residues.

This chain links TRBV7-3 with TRBJ1-1, with TRBD1 identical over 7 bases. CDR1 and CDR2 from the germline V gene are SGHTA and FQGTGA. J was trimmed by 1 base and V by 4 bases; bases with no gene match: 3. This CDR3 is 14 amino acids long. The CDR3 sequence: CASSWGQQNTEAFF. CDR3 sequence (DNA): TGTGCCAGCAGCTGGGGACAGCAGAACACTGAAGCTTTCTTT.

The V gene is TRBV10-3, the J gene TRBJ2-5, with D perhaps matching TRBD1 (6 bases). Per germline, CDR1 ENHRY and CDR2 SYGVKD. V lost 3 bases and J 0 bases, leaving 14 bases between the germline ends. This CDR3 has 16 amino acids. The CDR3 reads CAISDSRAGDQETQYF. The CDR3 region has the DNA TGTGCCATCAGTGATTCCCGGGCAGGGGACCAAGAGACCCAGTACTTC.

The rearrangement uses TRBV6-1 and TRBJ1-2; TRBD1 agrees at 8 bases. Germline values: CDR1 MNHNS, CDR2 SASEGT. This CDR3 has 15 amino acids. After removal of 1 base from V and 8 bases from J, the junction contained 9 bases not matched to a gene. CDR3 nucleotides: TGTGCCAGCAGTGAAGATGTGGACAGGGCTGGGGGCTACACCTTC. Protein: CASSEDVDRAGGYTF.

This clone was detected only once. The chain couples TRBV7-8 to TRBJ1-2; weak D call: TRBD1 (6 bases). The V end lost 5 bases, the J end lost 4 bases, and 26 bases lay between the germline ends. Germline V gene data show CDR1 as SGHVS and CDR2 as FQNEAQ. There are 18 residues in the CDR3. The CDR3 nucleotides read TGTGCCAGCAGCGCGGGCTTCGTGGGGGGCAGTCGCCGCTATGGCTACACCTTC. It is translated as CASSAGFVGGSRRYGYTF.

For this clone: Because it lacks the conserved phenylalanine or tryptophan at the end, this CDR3 is likely a read error. The rearrangement uses TRBV7-9 and TRBJ1-6, with TRBD1 matching over 8 bases. After removal of 5 bases from V and 6 bases from J, the junction contained 9 bases not matched to a gene. Germline CDR1 is SEHNR and CDR2 is FQNEAQ (reference sequence). CDR3 length: 16 residues. The DNA of the CDR3 is TGTGCCAGCAGCCCCTCAGCGACAGGGGCTAATTCACCCCTCCACCTT. Protein sequence: CASSPSATGANSPLHL.

The J gene is TRBJ2-2, the V gene TRBV6-6, with no clear D. Germline V lookup: CDR1 MNHNY, CDR2 SVGAGI (reference sequence). The V end was cut by 4 bases, the J end by 6 bases, with 9 bases between. The CDR3 runs to 13 residues. CDR3 loop: CASSSVSAGELFF. Here the CDR3 DNA reads TGTGCCAGCAGTTCAGTATCCGCCGGGGAGCTGTTTTTT.

The rearrangement links TRBV5-4 to TRBJ1-3; 11 bases agree with TRBD1. Trimming removed 4 bases from V and 1 base from J; junction bases left unmatched: 4. The length of the CDR3 is 16 residues. In germline, CDR1 is SGHNT, CDR2 YYREEE (reference sequence). The CDR3 loop reads CASSEGQGASGNTIYF. The CDR3 DNA reads TGTGCCAGCAGCGAAGGACAGGGGGCATCTGGAAACACCATATATTTT.

The chain combines TRBV2 with TRBJ1-5, with 8 positions matching TRBD1. Looked up from germline, CDR1 is SNHLY and CDR2 is FYNNEI. This CDR3 comprises 14 residues. J gave up 1 base and V 5 bases, and 1 base lay outside the gene matches. The CDR3 loop is CASSRTGSNQPQHF. CDR3 nucleotides: TGTGCCAGCAGTAGGACAGGGAGCAATCAGCCCCAGCATTTT.

This clone occurred a few times. The V call is TRBV18, the J call TRBJ1-1; TRBD1 is a possible D gene (5 bases). Germline V gene sequence: CDR1 KGHSH, CDR2 LQKENI. V was pared by 3 bases and J by 3 bases, with 8 bases between. The length of the CDR3 is 13 residues. CDR3 amino acids: CASSPWGDTEAFF. DNA for the CDR3: TGTGCCAGCTCACCTTGGGGGGACACTGAAGCTTTCTTT. The full variable domain, in which reference TRBV18 and TRBJ1-1 provide the parts outside the CDR3, is NAGVMQNPRHLVRRRGQEARLRCSPMKGHSHVYWYRQLPEEGLKFMVYLQKENIIDESGMPKERFSAEFPKEGPSILRIQQVVRGDSAAYFCASSPWGDTEAFFGQGTRLTVV.